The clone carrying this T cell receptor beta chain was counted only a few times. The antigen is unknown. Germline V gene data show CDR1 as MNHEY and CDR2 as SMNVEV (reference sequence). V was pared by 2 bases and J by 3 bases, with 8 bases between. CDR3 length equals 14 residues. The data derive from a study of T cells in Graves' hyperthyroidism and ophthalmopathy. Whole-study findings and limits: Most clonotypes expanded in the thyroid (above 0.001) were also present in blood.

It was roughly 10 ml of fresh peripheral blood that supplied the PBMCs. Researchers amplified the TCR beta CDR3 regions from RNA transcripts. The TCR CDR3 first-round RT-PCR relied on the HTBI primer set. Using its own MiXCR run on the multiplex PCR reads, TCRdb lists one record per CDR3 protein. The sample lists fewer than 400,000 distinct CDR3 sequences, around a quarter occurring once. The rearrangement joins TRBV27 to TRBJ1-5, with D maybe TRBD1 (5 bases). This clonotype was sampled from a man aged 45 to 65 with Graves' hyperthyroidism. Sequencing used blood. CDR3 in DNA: TGTGCCAGCAGTTTAGCAGGGAACAATCAGCCCCAGCATTTT. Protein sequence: CASSLAGNNQPQHF.